The rows below give T cell receptor beta chains drawn from one sample of a study of early T cells in non-severe SARS-CoV-2 infection. A single record per CDR3 protein comes from TCRdb applying MiXCR to the 5' RACE reads. The sample shows roughly 43,000 distinct CDR3 sequences, around a quarter of them seen only once. The material sequenced was whole blood, taken at baseline. The receptors shown here come from an adult who was a healthcare worker with PCR-confirmed SARS-CoV-2 infection or an uninfected control (not recorded which). Both conserved end residues are part of each CDR3. A D gene is named only where the DNA matches it firmly. Only part of the rows carry a size: once, few, many, or a class if the clone is expanded.

CDR3 protein: CASSWDSSYNEQFF
CDR3 DNA: TGTGCCAGCAGTTGGGACAGCTCCTACAATGAGCAGTTCTTC
clone size: -
D gene: TRBD1
V gene: TRBV6-2/TRBV6-3
J gene: TRBJ2-1

CDR3 protein: CASSPSAAQNTEAFF
CDR3 DNA: TGTGCCAGCAGCCCCTCCGCGGCGCAGAACACTGAAGCTTTCTTT
clone size: -
D gene: -
V gene: TRBV3-1
J gene: TRBJ1-1

CDR3 protein: CASSPRKGRNTIYF
CDR3 DNA: TGTGCCAGCAGCCCCAGGAAGGGGAGAAACACCATATATTTT
clone size: -
D gene: -
V gene: TRBV28
J gene: TRBJ1-3

CDR3 protein: CAIRPGGLETQYF
CDR3 DNA: TGTGCCATCAGACCAGGGGGCCTAGAGACCCAGTACTTC
clone size: -
D gene: TRBD1
V gene: TRBV10-3
J gene: TRBJ2-5

CDR3 protein: CASSSGDTTNYGYTF
CDR3 DNA: TGCGCCAGCAGCTCCGGGGACACTACTAACTATGGCTACACCTTC
clone size: -
D gene: -
V gene: TRBV5-1
J gene: TRBJ1-2

CDR3 protein: CASSLNGAGTEQFF
CDR3 DNA: TGTGCCAGCAGCTTAAATGGCGCGGGTACTGAGCAGTTCTTC
clone size: few
D gene: -
V gene: TRBV7-3
J gene: TRBJ2-1

CDR3 protein: CASSSGGFNEQYF
CDR3 DNA: TGTGCCAGCAGTTCCGGGGGGTTCAACGAGCAGTACTTC
clone size: few
D gene: TRBD2
V gene: TRBV6-2/TRBV6-3
J gene: TRBJ2-7

CDR3 protein: CASSLRGYTGELFF
CDR3 DNA: TGTGCCAGCAGTTTACGGGGGTACACCGGGGAGCTGTTTTTT
clone size: few
D gene: -
V gene: TRBV27
J gene: TRBJ2-2

CDR3 protein: CASSYRDLEKLFF
CDR3 DNA: TGTGCCAGCAGTTACCGGGATCTTGAAAAACTGTTTTTT
clone size: -
D gene: -
V gene: TRBV6-6
J gene: TRBJ1-4

CDR3 protein: CASSPEQGTYGYTF
CDR3 DNA: TGTGCCAGCAGTCCGGAACAGGGGACCTATGGCTACACCTTC
clone size: few
D gene: TRBD1
V gene: TRBV27
J gene: TRBJ1-2

CDR3 protein: CASSADTASTDTQYF
CDR3 DNA: TGTGCCAGCAGCGCAGACACAGCTAGCACAGATACGCAGTATTTT
clone size: -
D gene: -
V gene: TRBV7-9
J gene: TRBJ2-3

CDR3 protein: CASNLRRDTHGAFF
CDR3 DNA: TGTGCCAGCAACTTACGCCGGGACACCCACGGAGCTTTCTTT
clone size: few
D gene: -
V gene: TRBV6-6
J gene: TRBJ1-1

CDR3 protein: CASSLGAGGNQPQHF
CDR3 DNA: TGTGCCAGCAGCTTAGGGGCTGGGGGTAATCAGCCCCAGCATTTT
clone size: -
D gene: -
V gene: TRBV11-2
J gene: TRBJ1-5

CDR3 protein: CSARRSLDTEAFF
CDR3 DNA: TGCAGTGCTAGGCGGTCTTTGGACACTGAAGCTTTCTTT
clone size: -
D gene: -
V gene: TRBV20-1
J gene: TRBJ1-1

CDR3 protein: CASRPGQGKDTQYF
CDR3 DNA: TGCGCCAGCAGGCCCGGACAGGGGAAAGATACGCAGTATTTT
clone size: once
D gene: TRBD1
V gene: TRBV10-2
J gene: TRBJ2-3

CDR3 protein: CASSYSWTETLNEKLFF
CDR3 DNA: TGTGCCAGCAGTTACTCGTGGACCGAAACCCTGAATGAAAAACTGTTTTTT
clone size: -
D gene: -
V gene: TRBV6-5
J gene: TRBJ1-4

CDR3 protein: CASSLGSGGAPTDTQYF
CDR3 DNA: TGTGCCAGCAGCTTAGGTAGCGGGGGGGCCCCCACAGATACGCAGTATTTT
clone size: few
D gene: TRBD2
V gene: TRBV7-2
J gene: TRBJ2-3

CDR3 protein: CASSLLVSGELFF
CDR3 DNA: TGTGCCAGCAGCCTTCTAGTCAGCGGGGAGCTGTTTTTT
clone size: few
D gene: -
V gene: TRBV7-9
J gene: TRBJ2-2

CDR3 protein: CSAPSGASTDTQYF
CDR3 DNA: TGCAGTGCTCCCAGCGGGGCAAGCACAGATACGCAGTATTTT
clone size: few
D gene: TRBD2
V gene: TRBV20-1
J gene: TRBJ2-3

CDR3 protein: CASSMVGELFF
CDR3 DNA: TGTGCCAGTAGTATGGTCGGGGAGCTGTTTTTT
clone size: few
D gene: -
V gene: TRBV19
J gene: TRBJ2-2

CDR3 protein: CSAAGRTTDTQYF
CDR3 DNA: TGCAGTGCGGCAGGGAGAACCACAGATACGCAGTATTTT
clone size: few
D gene: -
V gene: TRBV20-1
J gene: TRBJ2-3

CDR3 protein: CASSYSSQGGEKLFF
CDR3 DNA: TGTGCCAGCAGTTACTCGAGTCAGGGAGGAGAAAAACTGTTTTTT
clone size: -
D gene: -
V gene: TRBV6-5
J gene: TRBJ1-4

CDR3 protein: CASSPAGGPANEQFF
CDR3 DNA: TGTGCCAGCAGCCCAGCGGGGGGGCCGGCGAATGAGCAGTTCTTC
clone size: -
D gene: TRBD2
V gene: TRBV3-1
J gene: TRBJ2-1

CDR3 protein: CASSLRTSDDEQFF
CDR3 DNA: TGCGCCAGCAGCCTAAGGACTAGCGATGATGAGCAGTTCTTC
clone size: -
D gene: TRBD2
V gene: TRBV5-1
J gene: TRBJ2-1